This T cell receptor (beta chain) was captured by sequencing in a study of blood T cells in healthy people across ages. Together with a sample-barcoded 5' primer, a J-beta primer mix was included in a second PCR lasting roughly 6 to 12 cycles. One entry per CDR3 protein results from TCRdb running MiXCR on the 5' RACE reads. There are hundreds of thousands of distinct CDR3 sequences in the sample; about 48% occur only once, and roughly 37% lies in the top ten. This clonotype originated in a man at least 80 years old in good health. Material for sequencing was blood.

The CDR3 region is CASSLTGESYEQYF. In nucleotides, the CDR3 is TGTGCCAGCAGTTTGACAGGGGAGTCCTACGAGCAGTACTTC. The rearrangement uses TRBV27 and TRBJ2-7; 8 nucleotides line up with TRBD1. Per germline, CDR1 MNHEY and CDR2 SMNVEV (reference sequence). The CDR3 extends over 14 amino acids. V lost 3 bases, J lost 1 base, and 2 bases stayed unmatched.